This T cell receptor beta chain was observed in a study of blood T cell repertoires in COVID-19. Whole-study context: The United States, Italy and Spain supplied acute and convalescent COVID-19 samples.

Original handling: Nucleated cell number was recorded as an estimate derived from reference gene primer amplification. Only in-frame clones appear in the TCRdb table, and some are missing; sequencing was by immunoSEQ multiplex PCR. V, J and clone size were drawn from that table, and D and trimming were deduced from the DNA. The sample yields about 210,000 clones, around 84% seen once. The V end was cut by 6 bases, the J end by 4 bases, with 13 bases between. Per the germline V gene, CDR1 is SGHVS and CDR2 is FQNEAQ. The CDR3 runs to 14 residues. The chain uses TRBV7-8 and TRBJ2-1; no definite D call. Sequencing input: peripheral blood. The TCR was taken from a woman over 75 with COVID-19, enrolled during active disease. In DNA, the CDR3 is TGTGCCAGCAGGCCACCCCTAATATACAATGAGCAGTTCTTC. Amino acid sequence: CASRPPLIYNEQFF.